Below are 14 T cell receptor beta chains sequenced from a single sample in a study of shared clonotypes between healthy human individuals. Measured with immunoSEQ multiplex PCR; TCRdb has only the in-frame clones, and not every one. The table includes 1,500,000 or so clones, roughly 96% detected once. The sequenced material came from naive CD4+ T cells sorted from blood. Regarding subset: CD45RA+ positively selected. Source of these receptors: a man aged 25 to 40 in good health.

This CDR3 reads CASSLQGVSGELFF. The DNA for the CDR3 is TGCGCCAGCAGCTTACAGGGGGTTTCCGGGGAGCTGTTTTTT. This chain links TRBV5-1 with TRBJ2-2; 8 nucleotides agree with TRBD1. Trimming took 2 bases from V and 6 from J; bases not matched to a gene: 3. Per germline, CDR1 SGHRS and CDR2 YFSETQ. The CDR3 covers 14 residues.

The chain has TRBV25-1 and TRBJ2-3; 9 bases agree with TRBD2. The V gene's germline CDR1 is MGHDK and CDR2 SYGVNS. The CDR3 is 17 residues long. V lost 4 bases, J lost 4 bases, and 12 bases stayed unmatched. CDR3: CASSGNLAGKASDTQYF. CDR3 DNA: TGTGCCAGCAGTGGTAACCTAGCGGGAAAAGCTTCAGATACGCAGTATTTT.

V and J are TRBV5-8 and TRBJ2-1; 14 nucleotides line up with TRBD2. CDR3 size: 16 residues. The germline V gene encodes CDR1 SGHTS and CDR2 YDEGEE. The trim removed 4 bases at V and 8 bases at J, leaving 8 bases unmatched. The CDR3 DNA reads TGTGCCAGCAGCGGTGGGACTAGCGGGAGTCCGTATGAGCAGTTCTTC. Its translation is CASSGGTSGSPYEQFF.

The rearrangement joins TRBV29-1 to TRBJ2-7, with D possibly called TRBD1 or TRBD2 (5 bases each). The CDR3 spans 11 residues. Germline V gives CDR1 SQVTM, CDR2 ANQGSEA. Trimming pared 8 bases from V and 3 bases from J, leaving 11 bases between. The CDR3 here is CSIGTVYEQYF. The CDR3 bases are TGCAGCATCGGGACGGTCTACGAGCAGTACTTC.

J is TRBJ2-1 and V is TRBV14; possibly TRBD2 for D (6 bases). The germline V gene has CDR1 SGHDN and CDR2 FVKESK. Trimming stripped 4 bases from V and 1 base from J, with 14 bases between. The CDR3 has 16 residues. The CDR3 DNA sequence: TGTGCCAGCAGCCTCAGGGACTTCTATTCCTACAATGAGCAGTTCTTC. It specifies CASSLRDFYSYNEQFF.

V gene TRBV5-1 combines with J gene TRBJ2-7; TRBD2 matches 9 bases. Germline values: CDR1 SGHRS, CDR2 YFSETQ. V dropped 0 bases and J dropped 5; count of bases not matched to a gene: 6. The CDR3 has 15 residues. The CDR3 nucleotides read TGCGCCAGCAGCTTGGGCGGGAGGGTTACTAACGAGCAGTACTTC. Translation gives CASSLGGRVTNEQYF. The full variable domain, in which reference TRBV5-1 and TRBJ2-7 provide the parts outside the CDR3, is KAGVTQTPRYLIKTRGQQVTLSCSPISGHRSVSWYQQTPGQGLQFLFEYFSETQRNKGNFPGRFSGRQFSNSRSEMNVSTLELGDSALYLCASSLGGRVTNEQYFGPGTRLTVT.

This chain connects TRBV27 to TRBJ2-3, with a possible D match to TRBD2 (5 bases). The CDR3 spans 14 residues. Germline V gene sequence: CDR1 MNHEY, CDR2 SMNVEV (reference sequence). Trimming removed 6 bases at V and 6 bases at J, with 16 bases between. Here the CDR3 DNA reads TGTGCCAGCAGGGAGAGGGCCTATGGCGATACGCAGTATTTT. Translation: CASRERAYGDTQYF.

This clone appeared once. The chain employs TRBV30 and TRBJ1-2; possibly TRBD1 for D (5 bases). This CDR3 is 15 amino acids long. V was pared by 1 base and J by 8 bases, with 20 bases between. CDR1 and CDR2 (germline): GTSNPN, SVGIG (reference sequence). The CDR3 sequence is CAWSDQGLISYGYTF. Written as DNA, the CDR3 is TGTGCCTGGAGTGATCAGGGCCTAATATCCTACGGCTACACCTTC.

The table lists this clone with a few counts. The V gene is TRBV7-6, the J gene TRBJ2-7; either TRBD1 or TRBD2 may fit D (5 bases each). Trimming shortened V by 5 bases and J by 7 bases, and 12 bases separated the two germline ends. Germline V gene data show CDR1 as SGHVS and CDR2 as FNYEAQ. The CDR3 is made up of 12 amino acids. The CDR3 sequence: CASSGDGGEQYF. CDR3 nucleotide sequence: TGTGCCAGCAGCGGGGACGGAGGAGAGCAGTACTTC. The complete variable domain, with remaining parts taken from reference TRBV7-6 and TRBJ2-7, reads GAGVSQSPRYKVTKRGQDVALRCDPISGHVSLYWYRQALGQGPEFLTYFNYEAQQDKSGLPNDRFSAERPEGSISTLTIQRTEQRDSAMYRCASSGDGGEQYFGPGTRLTVT.

This chain uses TRBV2 with TRBJ2-1; D unclear. V lost 3 bases and J lost 9, with 6 bases in between. Germline V gene lookup returns CDR1 SNHLY and CDR2 FYNNEI. There are 11 residues in the CDR3. CDR3 sequence: CASSDVVEQFF. The CDR3 DNA reads TGTGCCAGCAGTGATGTAGTTGAGCAGTTCTTC.

The count of this clone is one. The CDR3 is CASQTPGLTYEQYF. As DNA, the CDR3 is TGTGCCAGCCAGACGCCGGGACTTACCTACGAGCAGTACTTC. This sequence joins TRBV6-6 and TRBJ2-7; possibly TRBD2 for D (6 bases). This CDR3 is 14 amino acids long. V was trimmed by 8 bases and J by 2 bases, leaving 16 bases between them. Germline lookup yields CDR1 MNHNY and CDR2 SVGAGI (reference sequence).

This chain joins TRBV10-1 and TRBJ2-7; the match to TRBD1 covers 7 bases. V dropped 4 bases and J dropped 0; count of bases not matched to a gene: 6. Per germline, CDR1 WNHNN and CDR2 SYGVQD (reference sequence). The length of the CDR3 is 15 residues. The DNA for the CDR3 is TGCGCCAGCAGTGCGGACAGGTTGAGCTCCTACGAGCAGTACTTC. Protein sequence: CASSADRLSSYEQYF.

The rearrangement links TRBV5-4 to TRBJ2-1, with no clear D. Trimming removed 0 bases at V and 7 bases at J, with 14 bases between. There are 15 residues in the CDR3. Germline CDR1 reads SGHNT; CDR2 reads YYREEE (reference sequence). The CDR3 nucleotides read TGTGCCAGCAGCTTGGCGCAGGCCGCTAGGAATGAGCAGTTCTTC. Translating gives CASSLAQAARNEQFF.

The V and J genes are TRBV7-9 and TRBJ2-3, with TRBD2 identical over 8 bases. The CDR3 has 16 residues. Trimming at V came to 1 base and at J to 7 bases, leaving 10 bases not matched to a gene. Germline loops: CDR1 SEHNR, CDR2 FQNEAQ (reference sequence). CDR3 nucleotide sequence: TGTGCCAGCAGCTTAGTGGGCGGGAGGCCCCCAAATACGCAGTATTTT. This encodes CASSLVGGRPPNTQYF.